This T cell receptor (beta chain) comes out of a study of CD8+ T cells in alopecia areata. About the study: Treated patients were given 5 to 10 mg oral tofacitinib twice daily.

RNA was isolated and reverse transcribed to cDNA, the sequencing template. Profiled with immunoSEQ multiplex PCR; TCRdb holds only in-frame clones, not every one. The sample lists approximately 54,000 clones, about 96% seen once, with approximately 24% in the top ten. The CDR3 length is 14 residues. The junction had 7 bases not matched to a gene; V was cut back by 6 bases and J by 3 bases. Per germline, CDR1 SGHTA and CDR2 FQGNSA. The chain employs TRBV7-2 and TRBJ2-7; 8 nucleotides line up with TRBD1. The specimen was CD8+ T cells sorted from blood, collected at week 0. The receptor's source is a human donor with alopecia areata. CDR3 sequence: CASSPPGQVYEQYF. CDR3 DNA: TGTGCCAGCAGTCCCCCGGGACAGGTCTACGAGCAGTACTTC. Full variable domain (missing parts from reference TRBV7-2 and TRBJ2-7): GAGVSQSPSNKVTEKGKDVELRCDPISGHTALYWYRQSLGQGLEFLIYFQGNSAPDKSGLPSDRFSAERTGGSVSTLTIQRTQQEDSAVYLCASSPPGQVYEQYFGPGTRLTVT.